Listed below are T cell receptor beta chains from one sample, sequenced in a study of shared clonotypes between healthy human individuals. Using immunoSEQ multiplex PCR, the repertoire was profiled, and TCRdb retains in-frame clones only, with some absent. Altogether some 2.1 million clones are present, roughly 94% being singletons, with the ten largest covering 0.13%. Source material: naive CD4+ T cells sorted from blood. The receptors were gathered from a young man in good health. The CDR3 runs from the conserved cysteine through the conserved F or W.

j_gene | v_gene | CDR3aa
TRBJ2-7 | TRBV18 | CASSPRGGYEQYF
TRBJ2-1 | TRBV29-1 | CSVSPTSGMGNEQFF
TRBJ1-5 | TRBV6-5 | CASSYSHNLNQPQHF
TRBJ1-6 | TRBV9 | CASSVAGTNSPLHF
TRBJ2-7 | TRBV29-1 | CSVSQGAEQYF
TRBJ1-2 | TRBV19 | CASSPPGGNYGYTF
TRBJ2-2 | TRBV2 | CASSVDRGLYTGELFF
TRBJ2-7 | TRBV20-1 | CSAQGAGHGYF
TRBJ1-5 | TRBV6-1 | CASRQTGVFNQPQHF
TRBJ2-1 | TRBV10-2 | CASSGKGPRNEQFF
TRBJ2-1 | TRBV7-8 | CASSPGLALNEQFF
TRBJ1-1 | TRBV10-3 | CAISDVGEGTEAFF
TRBJ1-5 | TRBV28 | CASSPEKGARNQPQHF
TRBJ1-1 | TRBV7-2 | CASSREGLTEAFF
TRBJ1-2 | TRBV7-9 | CASSFGGNGYTF
TRBJ2-3 | TRBV28 | CASTPGSGTDTQYF
TRBJ1-2 | TRBV29-1 | CSVVRDNSNYGYTF
TRBJ2-7 | TRBV29-1 | CSVARDSYGYEQYF
TRBJ2-5 | TRBV15 | CATSRAGPGQETQYF
TRBJ2-3 | TRBV6-1 | CASKDRWETDTQYF